A single sample is the source of the 14 T cell receptor beta chains below, sequenced in a study of cytomegalovirus exposure and HLA in healthy donors (dated by TCRdb to 2016 to 2017). Library preparation employed the immunoSEQ multiplex PCR assay. For the multiplex PCR, a mixture combining 60 forward primers for TCR Vbeta segments and 13 reverse primers for TCR Jbeta segments was used. Not all clones reach the TCRdb copy of this immuneACCESS table, which keeps in-frame sequences only. Checked studies attribute under half of the gap to unresolved V genes and leave the rest unexplained. This sample lists more than 100,000 clones; more than 70% were detected once. The ten largest clonotypes hold 0.94% of the sample. The specimen was PBMCs. The receptors originated from a woman in her sixties or seventies in good health and CMV-seronegative.

The V and J genes are TRBV19 and TRBJ2-2, with TRBD1 identical over 10 bases. Germline lookup yields CDR1 LNHDA and CDR2 SQIVND (reference sequence). CDR3 size: 15 residues. V dropped 5 bases and J dropped 4; count of bases not matched to a gene: 4. This chain's CDR3 is CASSPWDRGTGELFF. DNA for the CDR3: TGTGCCAGTAGTCCCTGGGACAGGGGCACCGGGGAGCTGTTTTTT.

This chain uses TRBV5-1 with TRBJ1-1, with 9 bases matching TRBD1. The germline V gene encodes CDR1 SGHRS and CDR2 YFSETQ. V was pared by 4 bases and J by 7 bases, with 5 bases of the junction left unmatched. This CDR3 comprises 13 residues. The CDR3 loop reads CASSAGQGNEAFF. DNA of the CDR3: TGCGCCAGCAGCGCGGGACAGGGAAATGAAGCTTTCTTT.

The rearrangement links TRBV7-8 to TRBJ1-5; 8 bases match TRBD1. Germline assignment: CDR1 SGHVS and CDR2 FQNEAQ. This CDR3 is 18 amino acids long. The V gene end was trimmed by 1 base and the J gene end by 0 bases; junction bases not matched to a gene: 8. The CDR3 loop is CASSLVQGGTYSNQPQHF. The CDR3 DNA follows: TGTGCCAGCAGCTTAGTACAGGGGGGAACCTATAGCAATCAGCCCCAGCATTTT.

This chain uses TRBV4-1 with TRBJ1-1, with TRBD1 matching over 8 bases. This CDR3 comprises 15 residues. V lost 3 bases and J lost 1; bases outside the gene matches: 4. Germline V lookup: CDR1 MGHRA, CDR2 YSYEKL. CDR3 sequence: CASSQLGQANTEAFF. The CDR3 nucleotides are TGCGCCAGCAGCCAGCTGGGACAGGCGAACACTGAAGCTTTCTTT.

The chain employs TRBV7-2 and TRBJ1-2; D gene uncertain. CDR1 is SGHTA and CDR2 is FQGNSA in the germline V gene. The CDR3 is 13 amino acids. V was clipped by 6 bases and J by 2 bases, with 10 bases between them. CDR3 DNA: TGTGCCAGCAGTCCGACATCCAACTATGGCTACACCTTC. The encoded protein is CASSPTSNYGYTF.

Turning to this clone: At one boundary the junction diverges from the germline segment, which might be a read error. The chain links TRBV7-9 to TRBJ1-4; 7 bases map to TRBD1. The V gene's germline CDR1 is SEHNR and CDR2 FQNEAQ (reference sequence). This CDR3 has 15 amino acids. The CDR3 bases are TGTTCCAGCAGCCCCGTACAGGGGACGAATGAAAAACTGTTTTTT. Its protein product is CSSSPVQGTNEKLFF.

The sample holds one count of this clone. The chain uses TRBV5-1 and TRBJ2-7; 7 nucleotides match TRBD1. Trimming at V came to 4 bases and at J to 2 bases, leaving 6 bases not matched to a gene. CDR1 and CDR2 (germline): SGHRS, YFSETQ. The CDR3 length is 14 residues. CDR3 nucleotide sequence: TGCGCCAGCAGCATGGGACAGTTCCCCTACGAGCAGTACTTC. Its translation: CASSMGQFPYEQYF.

This chain joins TRBV7-9 and TRBJ2-1; D not resolved. Trimming took off 4 bases at V and 4 bases at J, with 8 bases between the two ends. This CDR3 region has 13 residues. The germline V gene encodes CDR1 SEHNR and CDR2 FQNEAQ (reference sequence). The CDR3 nucleotides are TGTGCCAGCAGCTACGAGACTTACAATGAGCAGTTCTTC. Its protein is CASSYETYNEQFF.

About this clone: The sample holds other DNA sequences that translate to the same CDR3. This chain connects TRBV7-3 to TRBJ1-5; the D is unclear. There are 13 residues in the CDR3. Germline CDR1 reads SGHTA; CDR2 reads FQGTGA. The ends were cut back, 2 bases at V and 2 bases at J, with 4 bases in the middle. The CDR3 loop is CASSLSGNQPQHF. The CDR3 nucleotides are TGTGCCAGCAGCTTATCAGGCAATCAGCCCCAGCATTTT.

The chain carries TRBV28 and TRBJ2-1; 11 nucleotides align to TRBD2. The CDR3 extends over 14 amino acids. Per germline, CDR1 MDHEN and CDR2 SYDVKM. V dropped 6 bases and J dropped 4; count of bases not matched to a gene: 2. In nucleotides, the CDR3 is TGTGCCAGCAGCGTAGCGGGAGGGTACAATGAGCAGTTCTTC. The encoded protein is CASSVAGGYNEQFF.

V usage is TRBV5-1 and J usage is TRBJ2-3, with TRBD2 identical over 7 bases. J gave up 4 bases and V 3 bases, and 11 bases lay outside the gene matches. The CDR3 sequence is 16 residues long. Germline values: CDR1 SGHRS, CDR2 YFSETQ. The CDR3 loop reads CASSWKAGTRPDTQYF. The CDR3 DNA is TGCGCCAGCAGCTGGAAAGCGGGAACGAGGCCAGATACGCAGTATTTT.

This clone occurred once. V gene TRBV5-1 combines with J gene TRBJ2-3; D uncertain. The CDR3 has 15 amino acids. V lost 0 bases and J lost 4, with 12 bases in between. CDR1 is SGHRS, CDR2 YFSETQ, per germline. The CDR3 nucleotides read TGCGCCAGCAGCTTGGCGGCAGGAACGGCAGATACGCAGTATTTT. Encoded protein: CASSLAAGTADTQYF.

The chain joins TRBV28 to TRBJ1-2; D possibly corresponds to TRBD1 (5 bases). V was clipped by 1 base and J by 6 bases, with 15 bases between them. The germline gives CDR1 MDHEN, CDR2 SYDVKM. The CDR3 has 15 residues. The CDR3 is CASSLFSTGGDGYTF. The DNA for the CDR3 is TGTGCCAGCAGTTTATTCTCGACCGGGGGGGATGGCTACACCTTC.

CDR3 sequence (DNA): TGTGCCAGTAGTCTTAGCAGGGGGGTAGACACGAACACTGAAGCTTTCTTT. It yields the protein CASSLSRGVDTNTEAFF. The rearrangement links TRBV19 to TRBJ1-1, with TRBD1 matching 7 bases. The CDR3 runs to 17 residues. The V gene's germline CDR1 is LNHDA and CDR2 SQIVND (reference sequence). Germline trimming cut 5 bases from V and 1 base from J; bases unmatched to any gene: 13.